A single T cell receptor beta chain is shown here with its context. This entry comes from a study of shared clonotypes between healthy human individuals. TCRdb's table, derived via immunoSEQ multiplex PCR, lists solely in-frame clones and lacks some. Found here are about 1.1 million clones, 70% to 85% of them singletons; the top ten hold 0.89%. Germline V gene data show CDR1 as SGHTA and CDR2 as FQGTGA. V was pared by 3 bases and J by 1 base, with 13 bases between. The CDR3 covers 15 residues. The sample comprised memory CD4+ T cells from PBMCs. Stated subset: CD45RA-negative fraction. The receptor was derived from a man aged 18 to 30 in good health. Some clones in this sample may be carry-over from other donors' samples. The V and J genes are TRBV7-3 and TRBJ2-7, with D perhaps matching TRBD2 (5 bases). CDR3 loop: CASSFFAGKSYEQYF. The CDR3 DNA is TGTGCCAGCAGCTTTTTCGCCGGGAAATCCTACGAGCAGTACTTC.